The text below deals with one T cell receptor beta chain. What it binds is unknown. These data come from a study of shared clonotypes between healthy human individuals. Broader study findings: Generally, naive subsets came out with larger estimated richness than memory subsets. Exclusively blood specimens were collected; tissue repertoires likely differ.

The CDR3 consists of 17 residues. Trimming removed 8 bases from V and 6 bases from J; junction bases left unmatched: 11. The germline gives CDR1 SEHNR, CDR2 FQNEAQ (reference sequence). Sequencing used immunoSEQ multiplex PCR; TCRdb keeps in-frame clones, though not all of them. The sample lists almost 750,000 clones, roughly 72% seen once, with under 2% in the top ten. Sequenced input: memory CD4+ T cells sorted from blood. Subset indicated: CD45RA-negative fraction. The J gene is TRBJ2-2, the V gene TRBV7-9; 14 positions match TRBD2. The TCR originated in a woman in her twenties or thirties in good health. The CDR3 spells CASSGLAGGFFAGELFF. The CDR3, as DNA: TGTGCCAGCTCAGGACTAGCGGGAGGTTTCTTCGCCGGGGAGCTGTTTTTT.